Presented here are 2 T cell receptor beta chains from one specimen sequenced in a study of regulatory T cells in long-lasting Graves disease. Construction of the TCR beta libraries employed iRepertoire HTBI primers in conjunction with Arm-PCR of CDR3 regions. From the multiplex PCR reads, TCRdb called clonotypes with MiXCR, one entry per CDR3 protein. The sample has approximately 230,000 distinct CDR3 sequences, around 19% seen once. The time point is: newly diagnosed GD, antithyroid drugs for less than 3 months. Following extraction of RNA from PBMCs, that RNA was used to make the TCR library. The sample was peripheral blood mononuclear cells (PBMCs), taken at new diagnosis, from a patient treated with antithyroid drugs. The source of these receptors is a female donor with Graves disease.

The chain is built from TRBV27 and TRBJ2-2, with TRBD2 matching 14 bases. The V and J ends lost 3 bases and 1 base, in that order; junction bases with no gene match: 7. This CDR3 is built from 19 residues. The germline V gene encodes CDR1 MNHEY and CDR2 SMNVEV (reference sequence). The CDR3 sequence: CASSLGRLAGGVNTGELFF. CDR3 bases: TGTGCCAGCAGTTTGGGGCGACTAGCGGGAGGGGTGAACACCGGGGAGCTGTTTTTT.

This clonotype was seen at least ten times. This rearrangement joins TRBV11-1 to TRBJ2-1, with 10 bases aligning to TRBD1. V dropped 1 base and J dropped 6; count of bases not matched to a gene: 3. Looked up from germline, CDR1 is SGHAT and CDR2 is FQDESV (reference sequence). This CDR3 region has 15 residues. CDR3 nucleotide sequence: TGTGCCAGCAGCTTAGACGGGACAGGGGCCAATGAGCAGTTCTTC. Protein sequence: CASSLDGTGANEQFF.